This paragraph reports one T cell receptor (beta chain). Antigen specificity is unknown. The V gene lost 3 bases and the J gene lost 0 bases, with 15 bases spanning the gap. Looked up from germline, CDR1 is SGHTA and CDR2 is FQGNSA. There are 16 residues in the CDR3. The repertoire was sequenced with immunoSEQ multiplex PCR; TCRdb's copy has only in-frame clones and lacks some. The table includes approximately 35,000 clones, 92% detected once. Repertoires were sampled repeatedly during chemoradiotherapy. These data come from a study of chemoradiotherapy in HPV16-positive cancers. Study results and limitations: HPV-specific T cells were functionally defined from only two HPV16-positive patients.

This TCR derives from a human donor with HPV-associated anogenital cancer. Sequenced material: blood, taken from a patient who underwent chemoradiotherapy. V gene TRBV7-2 combines with J gene TRBJ2-7; the D gene could be TRBD1 or TRBD2 (5 bases each). CDR3 residues: CASSFAGTASSYEQYF. The CDR3 DNA sequence: TGTGCCAGCAGCTTCGCCGGGACGGCGAGCTCCTACGAGCAGTACTTC.